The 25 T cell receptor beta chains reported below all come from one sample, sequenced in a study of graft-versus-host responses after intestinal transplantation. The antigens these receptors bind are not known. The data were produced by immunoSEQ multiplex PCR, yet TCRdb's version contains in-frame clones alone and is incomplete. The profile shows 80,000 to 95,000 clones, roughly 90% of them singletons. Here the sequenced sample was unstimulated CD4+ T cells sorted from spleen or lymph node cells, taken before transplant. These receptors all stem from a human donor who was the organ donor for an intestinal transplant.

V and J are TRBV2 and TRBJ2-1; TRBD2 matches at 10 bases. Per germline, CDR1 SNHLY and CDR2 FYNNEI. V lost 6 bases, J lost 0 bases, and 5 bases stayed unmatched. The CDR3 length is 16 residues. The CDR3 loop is CASRGLAPSSYNEQFF. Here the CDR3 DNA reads TGTGCCAGCAGGGGACTAGCGCCGAGCTCCTACAATGAGCAGTTCTTC.

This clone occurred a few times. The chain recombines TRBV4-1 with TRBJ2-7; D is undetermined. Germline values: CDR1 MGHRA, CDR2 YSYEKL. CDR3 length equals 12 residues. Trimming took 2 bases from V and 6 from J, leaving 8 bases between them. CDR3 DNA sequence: TGCGCCAGCAGCCAACCTCTCGGCGAGCAGTACTTC. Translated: CASSQPLGEQYF.

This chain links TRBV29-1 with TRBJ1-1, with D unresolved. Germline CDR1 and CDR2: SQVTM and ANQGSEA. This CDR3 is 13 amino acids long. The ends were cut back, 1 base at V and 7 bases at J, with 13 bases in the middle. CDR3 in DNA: TGCAGCGTTGAAGGGAGACGGAGCGATGAAGCTTTCTTT. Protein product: CSVEGRRSDEAFF.

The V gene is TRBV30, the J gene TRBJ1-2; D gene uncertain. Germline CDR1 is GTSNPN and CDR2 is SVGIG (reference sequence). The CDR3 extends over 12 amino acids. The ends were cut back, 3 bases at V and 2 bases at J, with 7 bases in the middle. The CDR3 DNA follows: TGTGCCTGGAGCCCCTCGAACTATGGCTACACCTTC. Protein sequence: CAWSPSNYGYTF.

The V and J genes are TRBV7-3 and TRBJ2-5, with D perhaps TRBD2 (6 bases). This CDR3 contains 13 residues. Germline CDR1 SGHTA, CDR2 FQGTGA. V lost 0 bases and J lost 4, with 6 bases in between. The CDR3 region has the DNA TGTGCCAGCAGCTTAACCGGGGGAGAGACCCAGTACTTC. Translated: CASSLTGGETQYF.

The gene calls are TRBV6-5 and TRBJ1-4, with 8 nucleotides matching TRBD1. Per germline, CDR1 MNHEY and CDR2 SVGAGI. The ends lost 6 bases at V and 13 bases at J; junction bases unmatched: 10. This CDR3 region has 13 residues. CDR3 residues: CASRKNNRGVLFF. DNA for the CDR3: TGTGCCAGCAGGAAAAACAACAGGGGGGTACTGTTTTTT.

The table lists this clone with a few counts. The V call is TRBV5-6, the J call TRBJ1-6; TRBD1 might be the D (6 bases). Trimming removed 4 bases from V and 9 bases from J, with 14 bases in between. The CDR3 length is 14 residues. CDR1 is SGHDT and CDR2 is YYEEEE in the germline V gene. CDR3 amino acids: CASSPDRGISPLHF. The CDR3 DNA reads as TGTGCCAGCAGCCCGGACAGAGGAATTTCACCCCTCCACTTT.

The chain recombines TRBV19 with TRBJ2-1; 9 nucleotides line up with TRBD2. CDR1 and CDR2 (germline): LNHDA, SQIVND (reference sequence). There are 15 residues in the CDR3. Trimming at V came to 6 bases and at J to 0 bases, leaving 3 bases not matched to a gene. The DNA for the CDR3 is TGTGCCAGTAGCGCGGGAGGGACCTCCTACAATGAGCAGTTCTTC. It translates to CASSAGGTSYNEQFF.

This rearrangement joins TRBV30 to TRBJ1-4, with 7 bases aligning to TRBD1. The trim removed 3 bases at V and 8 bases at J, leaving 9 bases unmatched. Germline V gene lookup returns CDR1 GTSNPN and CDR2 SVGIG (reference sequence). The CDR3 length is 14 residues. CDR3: CAWRADRVGEKLFF. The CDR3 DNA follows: TGTGCCTGGAGGGCTGACAGGGTGGGCGAAAAACTGTTTTTT.

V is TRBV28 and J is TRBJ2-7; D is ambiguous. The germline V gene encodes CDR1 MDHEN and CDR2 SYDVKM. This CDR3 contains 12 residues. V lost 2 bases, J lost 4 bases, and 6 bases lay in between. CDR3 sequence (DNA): TGTGCCAGCAGTTTAGGCAGTTACGAGCAGTACTTC. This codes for CASSLGSYEQYF.

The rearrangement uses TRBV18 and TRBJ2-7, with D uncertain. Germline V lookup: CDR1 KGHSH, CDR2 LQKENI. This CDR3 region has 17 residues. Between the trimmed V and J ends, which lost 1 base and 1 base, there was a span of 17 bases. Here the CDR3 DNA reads TGTGCCAGCTCACCACGTTCGGAACGCGGCCTTTCCTACGAGCAGTACTTC. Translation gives CASSPRSERGLSYEQYF.

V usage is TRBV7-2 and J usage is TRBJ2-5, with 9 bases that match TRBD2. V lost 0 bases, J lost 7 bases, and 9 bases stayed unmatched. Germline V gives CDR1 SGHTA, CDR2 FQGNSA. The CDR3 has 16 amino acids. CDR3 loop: CASSLAGGRARGTQYF. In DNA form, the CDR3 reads TGTGCCAGCAGCTTAGCGGGCGGGAGGGCCCGGGGGACCCAGTACTTC.

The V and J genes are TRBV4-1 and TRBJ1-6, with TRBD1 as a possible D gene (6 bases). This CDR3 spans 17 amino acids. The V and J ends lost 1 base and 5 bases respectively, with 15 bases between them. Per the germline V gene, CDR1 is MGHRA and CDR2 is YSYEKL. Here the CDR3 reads CASSQGYRTANNSPLHF. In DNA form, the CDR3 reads TGCGCCAGCAGCCAAGGGTATCGGACAGCTAATAATTCACCCCTCCACTTT.

Written as DNA, the CDR3 is TGTGCCAGCACCAGGGGGCCCACCTACAATGAGCAGTTCTTC. Translation: CASTRGPTYNEQFF. The V and J genes are TRBV5-4 and TRBJ2-1, with 8 bases matching TRBD1. CDR3 length equals 14 residues. Germline V CDR1 and CDR2: SGHNT, YYREEE (reference sequence). Trimming at V came to 6 bases and at J to 2 bases, leaving 4 bases not matched to a gene.

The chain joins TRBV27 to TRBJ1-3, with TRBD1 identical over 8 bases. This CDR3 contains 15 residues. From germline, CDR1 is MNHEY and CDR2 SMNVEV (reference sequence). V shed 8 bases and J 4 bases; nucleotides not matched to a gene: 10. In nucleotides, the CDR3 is TGTGCCAGCGGATCAGGGGGCGCTACGGGAAACACCATATATTTT. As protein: CASGSGGATGNTIYF.

The CDR3 protein is CASSVTGTVTEAFF. The CDR3 DNA reads TGTGCCAGCAGTGTAACCGGGACAGTCACTGAAGCTTTCTTT. This chain joins TRBV28 and TRBJ1-1, with TRBD1 matching 7 bases. Germline CDR1 reads MDHEN; CDR2 reads SYDVKM. Trimming removed 5 bases from V and 4 bases from J; junction bases left unmatched: 7. The CDR3 spans 14 residues.

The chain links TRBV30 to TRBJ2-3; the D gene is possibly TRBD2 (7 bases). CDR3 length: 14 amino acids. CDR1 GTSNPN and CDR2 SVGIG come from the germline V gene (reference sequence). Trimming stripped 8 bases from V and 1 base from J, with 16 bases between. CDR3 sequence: CAIRLGGGTDTQYF. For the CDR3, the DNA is TGTGCCATTCGACTAGGGGGGGGCACAGATACGCAGTATTTT.

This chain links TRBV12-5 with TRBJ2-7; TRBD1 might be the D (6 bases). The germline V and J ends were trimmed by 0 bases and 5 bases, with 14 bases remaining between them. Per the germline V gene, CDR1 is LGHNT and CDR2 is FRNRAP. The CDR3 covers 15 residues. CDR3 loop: CASGLVLRGRNEQYF. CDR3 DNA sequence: TGTGCTAGTGGTTTGGTACTTAGGGGGAGAAACGAGCAGTACTTC.

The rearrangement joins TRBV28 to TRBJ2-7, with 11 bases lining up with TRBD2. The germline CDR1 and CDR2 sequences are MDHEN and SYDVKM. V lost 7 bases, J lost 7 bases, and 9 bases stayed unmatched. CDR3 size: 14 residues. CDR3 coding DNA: TGTGCCAGCATTACTAGCGGGAGAGCGGGAGAGCAGTACTTC. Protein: CASITSGRAGEQYF.

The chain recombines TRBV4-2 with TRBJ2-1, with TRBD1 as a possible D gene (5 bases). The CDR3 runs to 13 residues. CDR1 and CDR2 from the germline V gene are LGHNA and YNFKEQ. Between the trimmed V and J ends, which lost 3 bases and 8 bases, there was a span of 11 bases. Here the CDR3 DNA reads TGTGCCAGCAGCCATACCAGGGCCGATGAGCAGTTCTTC. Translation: CASSHTRADEQFF.

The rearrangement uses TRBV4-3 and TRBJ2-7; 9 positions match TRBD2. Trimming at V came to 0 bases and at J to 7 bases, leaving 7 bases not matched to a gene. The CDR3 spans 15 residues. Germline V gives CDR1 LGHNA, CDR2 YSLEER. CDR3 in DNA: TGCGCCAGCAGCCAAGACAGCGGGCGGGGGGGGGAGCAGTACTTC. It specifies CASSQDSGRGGEQYF.

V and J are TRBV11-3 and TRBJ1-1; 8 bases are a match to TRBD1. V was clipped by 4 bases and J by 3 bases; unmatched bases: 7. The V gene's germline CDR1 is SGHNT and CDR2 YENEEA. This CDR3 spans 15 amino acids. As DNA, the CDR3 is TGTGCCAGCAGCTCCCGCAGGGGGCCCTACACTGAAGCTTTCTTT. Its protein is CASSSRRGPYTEAFF.

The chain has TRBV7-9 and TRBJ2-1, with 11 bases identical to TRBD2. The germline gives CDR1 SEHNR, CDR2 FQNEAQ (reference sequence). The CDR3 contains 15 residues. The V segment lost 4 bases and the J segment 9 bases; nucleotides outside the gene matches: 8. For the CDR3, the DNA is TGTGCCAGCAGCTCGACTAGCGGGGCACGGGGTGAGCAGTTCTTC. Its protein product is CASSSTSGARGEQFF. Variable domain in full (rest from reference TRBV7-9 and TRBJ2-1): DTGVSQNPRHKITKRGQNVTFRCDPISEHNRLYWYRQTLGQGPEFLTYFQNEAQLEKSRLLSDRFSAERPKGSFSTLEIQRTEQGDSAMYLCASSSTSGARGEQFFGPGTRLTVL.

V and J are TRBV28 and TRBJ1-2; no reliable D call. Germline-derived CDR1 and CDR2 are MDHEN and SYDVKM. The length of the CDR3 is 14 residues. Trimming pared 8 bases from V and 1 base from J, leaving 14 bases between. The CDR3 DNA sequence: TGTGCCAGCGATCACCATGGAGGTAACTATGGCTACACCTTC. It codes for CASDHHGGNYGYTF.

CDR3 protein: CASTQGLAGTDTQYF. The CDR3 bases are TGCGCCAGCACCCAAGGACTAGCGGGCACAGATACGCAGTATTTT. The chain couples TRBV5-1 to TRBJ2-3; TRBD2 matches 10 bases. The germline CDR1 and CDR2 sequences are SGHRS and YFSETQ. J lost 1 base, V lost 6 bases, and 5 bases had no gene match. This CDR3 comprises 15 residues.